The rows below give T cell receptor beta chains drawn from one sample of a study of Tregs in tolerant kidney transplant recipients. The repertoire was sequenced with immunoSEQ multiplex PCR; TCRdb's copy has only in-frame clones and lacks some. The sample records around 50,000 clones, around 93% being singletons. Sequenced material: CD8+ T cells from blood (PBMCs), taken 24 months after the transplant. Source of these receptors: a human patient who received a combined kidney and bone marrow transplant. Certain T cells may be donor cells from the graft. CDR3s include the opening cysteine and the closing phenylalanine or tryptophan. Each record gives: D gene, CDR3 length, V gene, J gene, clone size, CDR3 protein, CDR3 DNA. A D gene is named only where the DNA matches it firmly. The size of a clone is reported for some rows only, either as once, few or many, or as a class for expanded clones.

d_gene: TRBD2; len: 18; v_gene: TRBV11-3; j_gene: TRBJ2-7; abundance: -; CDR3aa: CASSLGEIPTSPTYEQYF; CDR3nt: TGTGCCAGCAGCTTAGGCGAGATCCCGACTAGCCCCACCTACGAGCAGTACTTC
d_gene: -; len: 14; v_gene: TRBV7-6; j_gene: TRBJ2-2; abundance: -; CDR3aa: CASSDYANTGELFF; CDR3nt: TGTGCCAGCAGCGACTACGCGAACACCGGGGAGCTGTTTTTT
d_gene: TRBD1; len: 14; v_gene: TRBV9; j_gene: TRBJ2-7; abundance: -; CDR3aa: CASSARTGDYEQYF; CDR3nt: TGTGCCAGCAGCGCCAGGACAGGGGACTACGAGCAGTACTTC
d_gene: TRBD1; len: 14; v_gene: TRBV2; j_gene: TRBJ1-2; abundance: -; CDR3aa: CASTETGANYGYTF; CDR3nt: TGTGCCAGCACCGAAACAGGGGCTAACTATGGCTACACCTTC
d_gene: TRBD1; len: 16; v_gene: TRBV7-6; j_gene: TRBJ2-7; abundance: -; CDR3aa: CASSLSQDRSTYEQYF; CDR3nt: TGTGCCAGCAGCTTATCCCAGGACAGGAGTACCTACGAGCAGTACTTC
d_gene: TRBD1; len: 15; v_gene: TRBV27; j_gene: TRBJ1-2; abundance: few; CDR3aa: CASSWGLGTAYGYTF; CDR3nt: TGTGCCAGCAGTTGGGGGCTCGGGACAGCCTATGGCTACACCTTC
d_gene: -; len: 14; v_gene: TRBV19; j_gene: TRBJ2-7; abundance: -; CDR3aa: CASSTTGGNGEQYF; CDR3nt: TGTGCCAGTAGTACTACGGGTGGAAATGGGGAGCAGTACTTC
d_gene: -; len: 12; v_gene: TRBV19; j_gene: TRBJ2-2; abundance: -; CDR3aa: CASSTGTGELFF; CDR3nt: TGTGCCAGTAGTACGGGGACCGGGGAGCTGTTTTTT
d_gene: -; len: 14; v_gene: TRBV5-4; j_gene: TRBJ1-1; abundance: -; CDR3aa: CASSLGTMNTEAFF; CDR3nt: TGTGCCAGCAGCTTGGGGACAATGAACACTGAAGCTTTCTTT
d_gene: -; len: 14; v_gene: TRBV5-6; j_gene: TRBJ1-1; abundance: -; CDR3aa: CASSIAGGNTEAFF; CDR3nt: TGTGCCAGCAGCATAGCGGGGGGGAACACTGAAGCTTTCTTT
d_gene: -; len: 16; v_gene: TRBV7-8; j_gene: TRBJ2-2; abundance: -; CDR3aa: CASSLYRAPNTGELFF; CDR3nt: TGTGCCAGCAGCCTTTACAGGGCCCCGAACACCGGGGAGCTGTTTTTT
d_gene: TRBD1; len: 15; v_gene: TRBV7-9; j_gene: TRBJ2-7; abundance: once; CDR3aa: CASSSPDRLTYEQYF; CDR3nt: TGTGCCAGCAGCTCCCCGGACAGGTTAACCTACGAGCAGTACTTC
d_gene: TRBD2; len: 14; v_gene: TRBV19; j_gene: TRBJ2-7; abundance: once; CDR3aa: CASSLPGLAGEQYF; CDR3nt: TGTGCCAGTAGTCTCCCAGGACTAGCGGGTGAGCAGTACTTC
d_gene: TRBD1; len: 12; v_gene: TRBV5-4; j_gene: TRBJ1-1; abundance: -; CDR3aa: CASGTGNTEAFF; CDR3nt: TGTGCCAGCGGGACAGGGAACACTGAAGCTTTCTTT
d_gene: TRBD1; len: 13; v_gene: TRBV29-1; j_gene: TRBJ2-5; abundance: once; CDR3aa: CSFWTGDGETQYF; CDR3nt: TGCAGCTTTTGGACAGGGGATGGGGAGACCCAGTACTTC
d_gene: -; len: 15; v_gene: TRBV9; j_gene: TRBJ1-4; abundance: -; CDR3aa: CASSVGFQTNEKLFF; CDR3nt: TGTGCCAGCAGCGTAGGGTTCCAGACTAATGAAAAACTGTTTTTT
d_gene: -; len: 15; v_gene: TRBV4-2; j_gene: TRBJ2-7; abundance: -; CDR3aa: CASSQGLGEAYEQYF; CDR3nt: TGTGCCAGCAGCCAAGGACTAGGGGAGGCCTACGAGCAGTACTTC
d_gene: -; len: 14; v_gene: TRBV7-3; j_gene: TRBJ2-4; abundance: medium-sized; CDR3aa: CASSSLLAKNIQYF; CDR3nt: TGTGCCAGCAGCTCCCTCCTTGCCAAAAACATTCAGTACTTC
d_gene: -; len: 14; v_gene: TRBV27; j_gene: TRBJ1-6; abundance: -; CDR3aa: CASSYREYNSPLHF; CDR3nt: TGTGCCAGCAGCTACAGGGAATATAATTCACCCCTCCACTTT
d_gene: -; len: 17; v_gene: TRBV9; j_gene: TRBJ2-1; abundance: -; CDR3aa: CASSVGGELGTYNEQFF; CDR3nt: TGTGCCAGCAGCGTAGGGGGAGAGTTAGGGACATACAATGAGCAGTTCTTC
d_gene: TRBD2; len: 13; v_gene: TRBV19; j_gene: TRBJ2-1; abundance: -; CDR3aa: CASRGLAYNEQFF; CDR3nt: TGTGCCAGTAGGGGACTAGCGTACAATGAGCAGTTCTTC
d_gene: -; len: 13; v_gene: TRBV11-2; j_gene: TRBJ1-1; abundance: -; CDR3aa: CASSWGGYTEAFF; CDR3nt: TGTGCCAGCAGCTGGGGGGGATACACTGAAGCTTTCTTT
d_gene: -; len: 12; v_gene: TRBV7-9; j_gene: TRBJ1-2; abundance: -; CDR3aa: CASRTDTGGYTF; CDR3nt: TGTGCCAGCAGAACGGACACGGGCGGCTACACCTTC
d_gene: -; len: 16; v_gene: TRBV7-9; j_gene: TRBJ2-3; abundance: -; CDR3aa: CASSSELGPNTDTQYF; CDR3nt: TGTGCCAGCAGCTCTGAATTGGGGCCTAACACAGATACGCAGTATTTT
d_gene: -; len: 13; v_gene: TRBV10-2; j_gene: TRBJ1-2; abundance: -; CDR3aa: CASSEGAFYGYTF; CDR3nt: TGCGCCAGCAGTGAAGGGGCCTTCTATGGCTACACCTTC
d_gene: TRBD2; len: 17; v_gene: TRBV27; j_gene: TRBJ2-7; abundance: -; CDR3aa: CASSILLAGGPSYEQYF; CDR3nt: TGTGCCAGCAGTATTCTACTAGCGGGAGGCCCGAGCTACGAGCAGTACTTC
d_gene: TRBD1; len: 16; v_gene: TRBV13; j_gene: TRBJ2-2; abundance: -; CDR3aa: CASSLSHGRGKAELFF; CDR3nt: TGTGCCAGCAGCTTATCTCACGGCAGGGGGAAAGCGGAGCTGTTTTTT
d_gene: TRBD1; len: 14; v_gene: TRBV7-9; j_gene: TRBJ1-2; abundance: -; CDR3aa: CASSPWDRGHGYTF; CDR3nt: TGTGCCAGCAGCCCCTGGGACAGGGGGCATGGCTACACCTTC
d_gene: TRBD2; len: 17; v_gene: TRBV5-3; j_gene: TRBJ2-3; abundance: once; CDR3aa: CARSLPSGRASTDTQYF; CDR3nt: TGTGCCAGAAGCTTGCCTAGCGGGAGAGCTAGCACAGATACGCAGTATTTT
d_gene: TRBD2; len: 21; v_gene: TRBV4-1; j_gene: TRBJ2-5; abundance: -; CDR3aa: CASSQAPTLTSGGLFQETQYF; CDR3nt: TGCGCCAGCAGCCAAGCCCCAACATTGACTAGCGGGGGCCTCTTCCAAGAGACCCAGTACTTC
d_gene: -; len: 14; v_gene: TRBV5-6; j_gene: TRBJ1-5; abundance: few; CDR3aa: CASSQGISNQPQHF; CDR3nt: TGTGCCAGCAGCCAGGGAATTAGCAATCAGCCCCAGCATTTT
d_gene: TRBD1; len: 14; v_gene: TRBV6-1; j_gene: TRBJ1-2; abundance: -; CDR3aa: CASSAGGGGYRYTF; CDR3nt: TGTGCCAGCAGTGCAGGGGGCGGCGGCTATCGCTACACCTTC
d_gene: TRBD2; len: 18; v_gene: TRBV7-2; j_gene: TRBJ2-5; abundance: once; CDR3aa: CASSLELIAGGPGETQYF; CDR3nt: TGTGCCAGCAGCTTGGAGCTAATAGCGGGGGGGCCTGGGGAGACCCAGTACTTC
d_gene: TRBD1; len: 14; v_gene: TRBV29-1; j_gene: TRBJ1-2; abundance: -; CDR3aa: CSVESETGYYGYTF; CDR3nt: TGCAGCGTTGAAAGTGAGACAGGGTACTATGGCTACACCTTC
d_gene: -; len: 13; v_gene: TRBV5-8; j_gene: TRBJ2-7; abundance: -; CDR3aa: CASSFRGAHEQYF; CDR3nt: TGTGCCAGCAGCTTCAGGGGGGCCCACGAGCAGTACTTC
d_gene: -; len: 14; v_gene: TRBV4-2; j_gene: TRBJ1-2; abundance: -; CDR3aa: CARPFPRLSYGYTF; CDR3nt: TGTGCCAGACCGTTTCCGAGACTCTCCTATGGCTACACCTTC
d_gene: -; len: 14; v_gene: TRBV10-2; j_gene: TRBJ1-3; abundance: -; CDR3aa: CASTTGFTAGTIYF; CDR3nt: TGCGCCAGCACCACAGGGTTTACCGCTGGGACCATATATTTT
d_gene: -; len: 13; v_gene: TRBV5-1; j_gene: TRBJ2-1; abundance: -; CDR3aa: CASSLEGGHEQFF; CDR3nt: TGCGCCAGCAGCTTGGAAGGGGGACATGAGCAGTTCTTC
d_gene: TRBD2; len: 16; v_gene: TRBV25-1; j_gene: TRBJ2-1; abundance: -; CDR3aa: CASSSTLAGRYNEQFF; CDR3nt: TGTGCCAGCAGTAGCACTCTAGCGGGAAGGTACAATGAGCAGTTCTTC
d_gene: TRBD1; len: 14; v_gene: TRBV4-1; j_gene: TRBJ2-7; abundance: once; CDR3aa: CASSPDRGGYEQYF; CDR3nt: TGCGCCAGCAGCCCGGACAGGGGGGGGTACGAGCAGTACTTC
d_gene: TRBD2; len: 14; v_gene: TRBV9; j_gene: TRBJ2-1; abundance: -; CDR3aa: CASSASGGAGEQFF; CDR3nt: TGTGCCAGCAGCGCCAGCGGGGGGGCCGGTGAGCAGTTCTTC
d_gene: -; len: 15; v_gene: TRBV19; j_gene: TRBJ2-7; abundance: -; CDR3aa: CASSITLSGSYEQYF; CDR3nt: TGTGCCAGTAGTATCACCCTTAGCGGAAGCTACGAGCAGTACTTC
d_gene: TRBD2; len: 13; v_gene: TRBV9; j_gene: TRBJ2-7; abundance: -; CDR3aa: CASSPTSGVEQYF; CDR3nt: TGTGCCAGCAGCCCTACTAGCGGTGTCGAGCAGTACTTC
d_gene: -; len: 15; v_gene: TRBV4-2; j_gene: TRBJ1-5; abundance: -; CDR3aa: CASTPGLDSNQPQHF; CDR3nt: TGTGCCAGCACCCCGGGACTAGATAGCAATCAGCCCCAGCATTTT
d_gene: -; len: 16; v_gene: TRBV4-1; j_gene: TRBJ2-7; abundance: -; CDR3aa: CASSQGTLSPAYEQYF; CDR3nt: TGCGCCAGCAGCCAAGGTACCCTTAGCCCTGCCTACGAGCAGTACTTC
d_gene: TRBD2; len: 16; v_gene: TRBV9; j_gene: TRBJ2-3; abundance: -; CDR3aa: CASSVPSGKNEDTQYF; CDR3nt: TGTGCCAGCAGCGTACCTAGCGGGAAGAATGAAGATACGCAGTATTTT
d_gene: -; len: 12; v_gene: TRBV2; j_gene: TRBJ1-1; abundance: few; CDR3aa: CARLNSNTEAFF; CDR3nt: TGTGCCAGACTTAATAGTAACACTGAAGCTTTCTTT
d_gene: -; len: 15; v_gene: TRBV4-1; j_gene: TRBJ1-2; abundance: -; CDR3aa: CASSSSWTAIYGYTF; CDR3nt: TGCGCCAGCAGCTCAAGCTGGACAGCCATTTATGGCTACACCTTC